A selection of T cell receptor beta chains follows, all from one sample in a study of T cell repertoires and HLA-DP antigens. The antigens of these receptors remain unknown. Generated by immunoSEQ multiplex PCR, the TCRdb table keeps only in-frame clones and is missing some. The sample carries 75,000 to 90,000 clones, roughly nine tenths recorded once. Sequenced material: CD4+ T cells from PBMCs. Source of these receptors: a man aged 50 or older in good health and CMV-seronegative. The CDR3 runs from the conserved cysteine through the conserved F or W. The D gene is left open where the match is weak. Some rows have no size entry. The others give once, few or many, or a class for an expanded clone.

abundance	v_gene	d_gene	len	j_gene	CDR3nt	CDR3aa
.	TRBV9	.	16	TRBJ2-7	TGTGCCAGCAGCGTAGACCACCGCTCCTCCTTCTACGAGCAGTACTTC	CASSVDHRSSFYEQYF
.	TRBV4-3	.	13	TRBJ2-3	TGCGCCAGCAGCCCCAACCGGGCAGATACGCAGTATTTT	CASSPNRADTQYF
.	TRBV4-3	.	16	TRBJ1-1	TGCGCCAGCAGCCAAATCCCCGACAGCCTGAACACTGAAGCTTTCTTT	CASSQIPDSLNTEAFF
.	TRBV6-1	.	15	TRBJ1-2	TGTGCCAGTAACCCAGGGGACGTGCCTAACTATGGCTACACCTTC	CASNPGDVPNYGYTF
.	TRBV5-1	TRBD2	15	TRBJ2-1	TGCGCCAGCAGCATAGCGGGAGAGAGGTACAATGAGCAGTTCTTC	CASSIAGERYNEQFF
once	TRBV4-2	TRBD2	15	TRBJ2-5	TGTGCCAGCAGGAGAAGCGGGGGGACCCAAGAGACCCAGTACTTC	CASRRSGGTQETQYF
.	TRBV5-1	TRBD1	14	TRBJ2-2	TGCGCCAGCAGCAAGGGACAGGACACCGGGGAGCTGTTTTTT	CASSKGQDTGELFF
.	TRBV5-1	TRBD1	14	TRBJ1-4	TGCGCCAGCAGCCCAGGGGGCCTGAATGAAAAACTGTTTTTT	CASSPGGLNEKLFF
.	TRBV6-6	.	15	TRBJ2-7	TGTGCCAGCAGTTACCCCATCGGGCTCTCCTACGAGCAGTACTTC	CASSYPIGLSYEQYF
.	TRBV6-1	.	12	TRBJ2-1	TGTGCCAGCACAGGTGGCGTCGATGAGCAGTTCTTC	CASTGGVDEQFF
.	TRBV30	.	13	TRBJ1-1	TGTGCCTGGAGTGGTCAGAAGAACACTGAAGCTTTCTTT	CAWSGQKNTEAFF
few	TRBV5-4	.	14	TRBJ2-2	TGTGCCAGCAGCCGGCCTAGGGACACCGGGGAGCTGTTTTTT	CASSRPRDTGELFF
medium-sized	TRBV2	.	16	TRBJ1-3	TGTGCCAGCAGGAAAATCGCTACGAAAGGGAAACCCCCCATATATTTT	CASRKIATKGKPPIYF
.	TRBV30	TRBD1	13	TRBJ1-6	TGTGCCTGGGGTGGACAGGGAGATTCACCCCTCCACTTT	CAWGGQGDSPLHF
.	TRBV5-1	.	14	TRBJ2-7	TGCGCCAGCAGCTTTGGGCCTCCGGACTACGAGCAGTACTTC	CASSFGPPDYEQYF
.	TRBV6-5	TRBD1	14	TRBJ2-3	TGTGCCAGCATGGGGGACAGACTCACAGATACGCAGTATTTT	CASMGDRLTDTQYF
once	TRBV18	TRBD1	16	TRBJ2-7	TGTGCCAGCTCACGTACTCGGACAGGGGGCAAATACGAGCAGTACTTC	CASSRTRTGGKYEQYF
.	TRBV15	TRBD2	16	TRBJ2-2	TGTGCCACCAGCAGAGTTAGCGGGAGGGTAGACGGGGAGCTGTTTTTT	CATSRVSGRVDGELFF
.	TRBV11-2	.	13	TRBJ1-1	TGTGCCAGCAGCTTAGTCGGGAACACTGAAGCTTTCTTT	CASSLVGNTEAFF
.	TRBV6-5	TRBD1	15	TRBJ2-1	TGTGCCAGCAGTTACGGGGGACAGGGTACGAATGAGCAGTTCTTC	CASSYGGQGTNEQFF
once	TRBV27	TRBD1	14	TRBJ2-7	TGTGCCAGCAGTTTAAGAGACAGGGTCAACGAGCAGTACTTC	CASSLRDRVNEQYF
once	TRBV5-1	.	14	TRBJ2-5	TGCGCCAGCAGCAACCGGGGGACACAAGAGACCCAGTACTTC	CASSNRGTQETQYF
.	TRBV19	.	15	TRBJ2-1	TGTGCCAGTAGGGAGGGGTCGAGCTCCTACAATGAGCAGTTCTTC	CASREGSSSYNEQFF
.	TRBV28	.	15	TRBJ2-1	TGTGCCAGTCATACGGGGACCACTCCGAACAATGAGCAGTTCTTC	CASHTGTTPNNEQFF
once	TRBV15	TRBD2	19	TRBJ2-1	TGTGCCACCAGCACTGCCGGGACTAGCGCCCCGGGGATCCACAATGAGCAGTTCTTC	CATSTAGTSAPGIHNEQFF
.	TRBV19	TRBD2	14	TRBJ2-3	TGTGCCAGTAGAGAAAGACTAGCGCAAAATACGCAGTATTTT	CASRERLAQNTQYF